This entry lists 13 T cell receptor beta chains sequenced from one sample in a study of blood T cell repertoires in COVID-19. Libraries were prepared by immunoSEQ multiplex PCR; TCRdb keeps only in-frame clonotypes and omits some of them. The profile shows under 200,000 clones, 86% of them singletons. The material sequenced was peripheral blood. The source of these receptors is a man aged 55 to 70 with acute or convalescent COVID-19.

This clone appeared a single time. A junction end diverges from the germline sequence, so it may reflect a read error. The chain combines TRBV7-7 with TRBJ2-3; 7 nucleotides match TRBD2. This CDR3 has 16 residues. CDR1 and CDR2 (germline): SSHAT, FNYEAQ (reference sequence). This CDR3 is CASSLGVSGSTDTQYF. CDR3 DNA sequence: TGTGCTAGCAGCTTAGGGGTTAGCGGGAGCACAGATACGCAGTATTTT.

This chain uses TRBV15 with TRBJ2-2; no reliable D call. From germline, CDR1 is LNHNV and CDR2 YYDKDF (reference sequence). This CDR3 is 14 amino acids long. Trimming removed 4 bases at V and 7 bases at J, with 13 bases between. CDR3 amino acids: CATSILDKDGELFF. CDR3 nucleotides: TGTGCCACCAGCATCCTCGACAAGGACGGGGAGCTGTTTTTT.

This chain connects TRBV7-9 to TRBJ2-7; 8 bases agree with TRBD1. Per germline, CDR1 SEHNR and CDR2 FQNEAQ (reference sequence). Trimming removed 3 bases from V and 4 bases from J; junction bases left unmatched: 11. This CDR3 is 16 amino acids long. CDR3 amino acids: CASSFGDQGAGYEQYF. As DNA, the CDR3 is TGTGCCAGCAGCTTTGGAGACCAGGGGGCGGGGTACGAGCAGTACTTC.

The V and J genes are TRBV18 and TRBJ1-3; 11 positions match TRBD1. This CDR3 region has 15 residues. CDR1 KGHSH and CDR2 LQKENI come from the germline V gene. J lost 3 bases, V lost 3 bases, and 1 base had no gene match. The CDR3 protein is CASSPDRGLGNTIYF. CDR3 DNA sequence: TGTGCCAGCTCACCGGACAGGGGGCTTGGAAACACCATATATTTT.

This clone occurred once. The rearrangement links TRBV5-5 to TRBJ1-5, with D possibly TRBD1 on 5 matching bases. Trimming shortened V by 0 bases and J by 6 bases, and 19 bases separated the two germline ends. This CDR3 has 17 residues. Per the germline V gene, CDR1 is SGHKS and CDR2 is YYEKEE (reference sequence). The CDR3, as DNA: TGTGCCAGCAGCTTGGTGGCGGGGCCCATGGGATCTCAGCCCCAGCATTTT. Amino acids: CASSLVAGPMGSQPQHF.

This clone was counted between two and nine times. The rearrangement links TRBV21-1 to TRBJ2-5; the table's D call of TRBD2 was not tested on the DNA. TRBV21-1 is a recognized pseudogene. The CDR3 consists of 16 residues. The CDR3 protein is CASRARASGILKTQYF. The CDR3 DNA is TGTGCCAGCAGAGCACGGGCTAGCGGGATTCTGAAGACCCAGTACTTC.

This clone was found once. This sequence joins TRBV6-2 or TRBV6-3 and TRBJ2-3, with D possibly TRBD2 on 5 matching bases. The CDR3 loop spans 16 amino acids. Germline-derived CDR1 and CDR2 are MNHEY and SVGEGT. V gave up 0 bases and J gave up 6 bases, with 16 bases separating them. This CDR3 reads CASSYSDLRGLDTQYF. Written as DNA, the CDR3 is TGTGCCAGCAGTTACTCTGACCTCCGAGGGTTGGATACGCAGTATTTT.

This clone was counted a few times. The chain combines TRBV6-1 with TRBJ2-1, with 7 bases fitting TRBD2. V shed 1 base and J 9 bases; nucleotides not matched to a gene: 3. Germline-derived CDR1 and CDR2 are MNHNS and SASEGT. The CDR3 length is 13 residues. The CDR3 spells CASSEVRTSEQFF. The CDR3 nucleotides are TGTGCCAGCAGTGAAGTAAGGACTAGTGAGCAGTTCTTC.

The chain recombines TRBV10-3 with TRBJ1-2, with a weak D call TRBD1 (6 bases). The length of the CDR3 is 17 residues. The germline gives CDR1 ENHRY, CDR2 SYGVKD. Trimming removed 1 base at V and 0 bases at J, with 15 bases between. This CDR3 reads CAISEFGTQNSNYGYTF. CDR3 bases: TGTGCCATCAGTGAGTTCGGGACACAAAATTCTAACTATGGCTACACCTTC.

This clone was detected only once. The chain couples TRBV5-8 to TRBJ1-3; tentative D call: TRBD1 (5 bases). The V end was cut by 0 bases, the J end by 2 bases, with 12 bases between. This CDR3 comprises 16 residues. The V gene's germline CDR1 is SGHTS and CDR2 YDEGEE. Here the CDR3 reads CASSLGQSRAGNTIYF. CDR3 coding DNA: TGTGCCAGCAGCTTGGGCCAGAGCAGGGCTGGAAACACCATATATTTT. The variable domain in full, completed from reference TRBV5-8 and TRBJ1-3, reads EAGVTQSPTHLIKTRGQQATLRCSPISGHTSVYWYQQALGLGLQFLLWYDEGEERNRGNFPPRFSGRQFPNYSSELNVNALELEDSALYLCASSLGQSRAGNTIYFGEGSWLTVV.

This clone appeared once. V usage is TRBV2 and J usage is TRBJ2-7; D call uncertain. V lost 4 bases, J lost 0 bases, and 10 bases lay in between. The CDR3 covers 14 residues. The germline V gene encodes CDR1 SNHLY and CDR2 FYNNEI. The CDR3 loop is CASSGRGLSYEQYF. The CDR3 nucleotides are TGTGCCAGCAGTGGACGCGGCCTCTCCTACGAGCAGTACTTC.

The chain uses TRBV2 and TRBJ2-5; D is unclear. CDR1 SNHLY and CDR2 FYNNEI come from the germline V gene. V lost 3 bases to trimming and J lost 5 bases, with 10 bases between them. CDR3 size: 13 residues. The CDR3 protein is CASSDSELETQYF. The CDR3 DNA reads TGTGCCAGCAGTGACTCCGAGCTGGAGACCCAGTACTTC. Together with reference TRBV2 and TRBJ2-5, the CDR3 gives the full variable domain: EPEVTQTPSHQVTQMGQEVILRCVPISNHLYFYWYRQILGQKVEFLVSFYNNEISEKSEIFDDQFSVERPDGSNFTLKIRSTKLEDSAMYFCASSDSELETQYFGPGTRLLVL.

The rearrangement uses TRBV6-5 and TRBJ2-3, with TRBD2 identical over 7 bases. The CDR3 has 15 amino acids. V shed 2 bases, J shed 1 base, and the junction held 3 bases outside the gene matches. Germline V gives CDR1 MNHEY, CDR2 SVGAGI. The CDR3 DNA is TGTGCCAGCAGTTACGAGCGGGACGGCACAGATACGCAGTATTTT. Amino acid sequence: CASSYERDGTDTQYF.